The 18 T cell receptor beta chains presented below share a single source sample, sequenced in a study of cytomegalovirus exposure and HLA in healthy donors (dated by TCRdb to 2015 to 2018). Libraries were constructed by the immunoSEQ multiplex PCR assay. For the multiplex PCR, a mixture combining 60 forward primers for TCR Vbeta segments and 13 reverse primers for TCR Jbeta segments was used. In TCRdb, the immuneACCESS table is reduced to in-frame sequences with V and J assigned. These tables do not hold every clone; where another copy was compared, an unresolved V gene accounts for under half, and the others remain unexplained. Recorded for this sample are some 200,000 clones; 60% to 85% of them occurred a single time. The ten top clones hold 15% of the sample. Specimen: PBMCs. The receptors derive from a man aged 40-49 years in good health and CMV-seronegative.

The chain employs TRBV2 and TRBJ1-1; TRBD1 matches 7 bases. The CDR3 runs 15 residues. Germline trimming cut 1 base from V and 0 bases from J; bases unmatched to any gene: 2. Germline lookup yields CDR1 SNHLY and CDR2 FYNNEI. The CDR3 spells CASSEEGAVNTEAFF. CDR3 coding DNA: TGTGCCAGCAGTGAAGAGGGGGCCGTGAACACTGAAGCTTTCTTT.

The count of this clone is one. Other DNA sequences from this sample encode an identical CDR3 as well. The chain employs TRBV27 and TRBJ2-7; TRBD2 might be the D (6 bases). The V and J ends lost 2 bases and 1 base respectively, with 9 bases between them. CDR3 size: 14 residues. The germline V gene encodes CDR1 MNHEY and CDR2 SMNVEV (reference sequence). The CDR3 DNA follows: TGTGCCAGCAGTTTAGGGGGGAGGTCCTACGAGCAGTACTTC. This codes for CASSLGGRSYEQYF.

This sequence joins TRBV6-6 and TRBJ2-7; TRBD1 aligns across 7 bases. Per the germline V gene, CDR1 is MNHNY and CDR2 is SVGAGI (reference sequence). V trimming: 2 bases; J trimming: 0 bases; junction bases outside the gene matches: 1. CDR3 length: 14 residues. CDR3 amino acids: CASSYDRVSYEQYF. CDR3 sequence (DNA): TGTGCCAGCAGTTACGACAGGGTCTCCTACGAGCAGTACTTC.

This clone was seen a few times. V and J are TRBV7-2 and TRBJ2-2; no clear D. CDR1 and CDR2 (germline): SGHTA, FQGNSA. This CDR3 has 14 residues. Trimming shortened V by 3 bases and J by 7 bases, and 12 bases separated the two germline ends. This chain's CDR3 is CASSLRGRNGELFF. CDR3 nucleotide sequence: TGTGCCAGCAGCTTGCGAGGAAGGAACGGGGAGCTGTTTTTT. The whole variable domain, remainder taken from reference TRBV7-2 and TRBJ2-2, is GAGVSQSPSNKVTEKGKDVELRCDPISGHTALYWYRQSLGQGLEFLIYFQGNSAPDKSGLPSDRFSAERTGGSVSTLTIQRTQQEDSAVYLCASSLRGRNGELFFGEGSRLTVL.

The J gene is TRBJ1-5, the V gene TRBV6-1, with 10 bases that match TRBD1. Per the germline V gene, CDR1 is MNHNS and CDR2 is SASEGT. The CDR3 runs to 14 residues. The ends lost 10 bases at V and 6 bases at J; junction bases unmatched: 9. CDR3 residues: CATDDRGPAQPQHF. The CDR3 bases are TGTGCCACCGACGACAGGGGGCCAGCTCAGCCCCAGCATTTT.

The V and J genes are TRBV5-1 and TRBJ2-3, with 13 bases identical to TRBD2. This CDR3 comprises 21 residues. Germline lookup yields CDR1 SGHRS and CDR2 YFSETQ. Germline trimming cut 4 bases from V and 5 bases from J; bases unmatched to any gene: 22. CDR3 region: CASSRLPGLAGELDGKDTQYF. The CDR3 DNA follows: TGCGCCAGCAGCCGACTCCCAGGACTAGCGGGAGAACTTGATGGTAAAGATACGCAGTATTTT.

This clone was seen a single time. This sequence joins TRBV11-2 and TRBJ2-1; weak D call: TRBD1 (5 bases). The germline gives CDR1 SGHAT, CDR2 FQNNGV. Trimming took 2 bases from V and 6 from J, leaving 14 bases between them. The CDR3 has 15 residues. The CDR3 protein is CASSLPKRRGNEQFF. CDR3 nucleotide sequence: TGTGCCAGCAGCTTACCGAAGAGAAGGGGCAATGAGCAGTTCTTC.

The chain links TRBV29-1 to TRBJ2-1; D may be TRBD1 (6 bases). CDR1 and CDR2 (germline): SQVTM, ANQGSEA. The CDR3 contains 14 residues. The V gene lost 1 base and the J gene lost 3 bases, with 10 bases spanning the gap. CDR3 residues: CSVEGGLFYNEQFF. The CDR3, as DNA: TGCAGCGTTGAAGGGGGGCTCTTCTACAATGAGCAGTTCTTC.

The chain carries TRBV2 and TRBJ2-3, with D maybe TRBD2 (6 bases). V was trimmed by 6 bases and J by 2 bases, leaving 9 bases between them. The CDR3 totals 13 residues. The V gene's germline CDR1 is SNHLY and CDR2 FYNNEI. Here the CDR3 reads CASRTRITDTQYF. The CDR3, as DNA: TGTGCCAGCAGGACTAGAATCACAGATACGCAGTATTTT.

V gene TRBV28 combines with J gene TRBJ1-3, with TRBD1 as a possible D gene (5 bases). The CDR3 extends over 17 amino acids. The V end lost 3 bases, the J end lost 0 bases, and 15 bases lay between the germline ends. Germline loops: CDR1 MDHEN, CDR2 SYDVKM. As DNA, the CDR3 is TGTGCCAGCAGTTTCATGGACGCCGGGGGCTCTGGAAACACCATATATTTT. It is translated as CASSFMDAGGSGNTIYF.

J is TRBJ2-5 and V is TRBV25-1; 10 nucleotides agree with TRBD2. The J call may be faulty, since TRBJ2-7 better matches the DNA end. The CDR3 extends over 14 amino acids. Germline values: CDR1 MGHDK, CDR2 SYGVNS. The CDR3 region is CASRGTSVSYEQYF. Written as DNA, the CDR3 is TGTGCCAGCCGCGGGACTAGCGTCTCCTACGAGCAGTACTTC.

This chain connects TRBV28 to TRBJ1-5; D is perhaps TRBD1 (5 bases). CDR3 length equals 15 residues. Trimming pared 6 bases from V and 7 bases from J, leaving 19 bases between. CDR1 is MDHEN and CDR2 is SYDVKM in the germline V gene. DNA for the CDR3: TGTGCCAGCAGACCAAGATCAGGGATGATCCAGCCCCAGCATTTT. It translates to CASRPRSGMIQPQHF. The full variable domain, its missing parts supplied by reference TRBV28 and TRBJ1-5, is DVKVTQSSRYLVKRTGEKVFLECVQDMDHENMFWYRQDPGLGLRLIYFSYDVKMKEKGDIPEGYSVSREKKERFSLILESASTNQTSMYLCASRPRSGMIQPQHFGDGTRLSIL.

This sequence joins TRBV5-4 and TRBJ1-1; 7 bases are a match to TRBD1. The CDR3 length is 13 residues. V shed 5 bases, J shed 3 bases, and the junction held 4 bases outside the gene matches. CDR1 SGHNT and CDR2 YYREEE come from the germline V gene (reference sequence). DNA of the CDR3: TGTGCCAGCAGTCGGCAGGGGGACACTGAAGCTTTCTTT. It yields the protein CASSRQGDTEAFF.

V is TRBV5-4 and J is TRBJ2-1, with 8 nucleotides matching TRBD2. CDR3 size: 13 residues. The germline V gene has CDR1 SGHNT and CDR2 YYREEE (reference sequence). The ends lost 3 bases at V and 7 bases at J; junction bases unmatched: 3. CDR3 sequence reads: CASSSRGDNEQFF. The CDR3 DNA is TGTGCCAGCAGCTCGCGGGGGGATAATGAGCAGTTCTTC.

The table lists this clone with a few counts. CDR3 sequence: CASSLLRGVNSPLHF. In DNA, the CDR3 is TGTGCCAGCAGCCTCCTTCGGGGGGTAAATTCACCCCTCCACTTT. The chain employs TRBV7-9 and TRBJ1-6; D possibly corresponds to TRBD1 (5 bases). Trimming cost V 5 bases and J 7 bases, with 15 bases left between them. Germline V CDR1 and CDR2: SEHNR, FQNEAQ (reference sequence). CDR3 length: 15 amino acids.

The sample holds one count of this clone. The gene calls are TRBV20-1 and TRBJ2-5; TRBD2 might be the D (5 bases). Germline V gene sequence: CDR1 DFQATT, CDR2 SNEGSKA (reference sequence). The CDR3 extends over 10 amino acids. Trimming removed 6 bases at V and 3 bases at J, with 5 bases between. The chain's CDR3 is CSAGEETQYF. The CDR3 region has the DNA TGCAGTGCCGGGGAAGAGACCCAGTACTTC.

The chain combines TRBV2 with TRBJ1-1; no reliable D call. This CDR3 is 13 amino acids long. Germline V gene sequence: CDR1 SNHLY, CDR2 FYNNEI. V lost 2 bases and J 3 bases, leaving 7 bases between the germline ends. The CDR3 spells CASSETGYTEAFF. CDR3 nucleotide sequence: TGTGCCAGCAGTGAAACGGGTTACACTGAAGCTTTCTTT.

V usage is TRBV12-1 and J usage is TRBJ2-5; the DNA was not compared with TRBD2, the D call given in the table. TRBV12-1 is a pseudogene. The CDR3 is 14 residues long. The CDR3, as DNA: TGTGCCAGCAGCAGAAGCGGGGGGGCAGAGACCCAGTACTTC. This encodes CASSRSGGAETQYF.